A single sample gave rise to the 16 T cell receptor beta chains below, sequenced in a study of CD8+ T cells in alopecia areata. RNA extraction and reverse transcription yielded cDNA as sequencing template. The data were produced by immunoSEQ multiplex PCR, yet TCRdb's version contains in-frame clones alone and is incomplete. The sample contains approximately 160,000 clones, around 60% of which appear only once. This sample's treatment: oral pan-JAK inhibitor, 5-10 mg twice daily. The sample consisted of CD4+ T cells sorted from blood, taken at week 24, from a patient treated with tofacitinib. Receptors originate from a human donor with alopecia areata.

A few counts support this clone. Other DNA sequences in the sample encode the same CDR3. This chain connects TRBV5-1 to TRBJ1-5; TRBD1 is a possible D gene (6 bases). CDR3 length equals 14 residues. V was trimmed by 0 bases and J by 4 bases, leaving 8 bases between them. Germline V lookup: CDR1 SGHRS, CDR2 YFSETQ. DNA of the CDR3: TGCGCCAGCAGCTTGGTAGGGGGGAATCAGCCCCAGCATTTT. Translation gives CASSLVGGNQPQHF.

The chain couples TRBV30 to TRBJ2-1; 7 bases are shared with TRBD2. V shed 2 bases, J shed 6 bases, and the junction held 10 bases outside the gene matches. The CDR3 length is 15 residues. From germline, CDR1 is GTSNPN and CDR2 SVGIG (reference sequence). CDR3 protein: CAWSIGDYPSNEQFF. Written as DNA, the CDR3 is TGTGCCTGGAGTATAGGGGACTATCCCTCCAATGAGCAGTTCTTC.

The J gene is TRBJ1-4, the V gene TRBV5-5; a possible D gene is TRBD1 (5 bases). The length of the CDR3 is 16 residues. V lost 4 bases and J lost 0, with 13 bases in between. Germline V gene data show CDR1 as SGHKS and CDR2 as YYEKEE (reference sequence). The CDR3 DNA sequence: TGTGCCAGCAGCCCTGTAGACAGCGCAACTAATGAAAAACTGTTTTTT. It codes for CASSPVDSATNEKLFF. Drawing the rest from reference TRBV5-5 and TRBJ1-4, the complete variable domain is DAGVTQSPTHLIKTRGQQVTLRCSPISGHKSVSWYQQVLGQGPQFIFQYYEKEERGRGNFPDRFSARQFPNYSSELNVNALLLGDSALYLCASSPVDSATNEKLFFGSGTQLSVL.

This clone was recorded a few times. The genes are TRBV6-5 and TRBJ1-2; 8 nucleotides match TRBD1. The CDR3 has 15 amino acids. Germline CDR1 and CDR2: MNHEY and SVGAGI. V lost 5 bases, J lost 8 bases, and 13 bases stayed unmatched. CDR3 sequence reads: CASSLQPGQESGYTF. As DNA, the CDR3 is TGTGCCAGCAGTCTACAACCGGGACAGGAGAGCGGCTACACCTTC.

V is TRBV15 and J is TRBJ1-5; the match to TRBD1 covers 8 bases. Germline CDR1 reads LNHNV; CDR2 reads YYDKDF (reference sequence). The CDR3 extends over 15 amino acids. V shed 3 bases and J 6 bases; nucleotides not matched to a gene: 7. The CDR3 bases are TGTGCCACCAGCAGGGACAGGGTTCTCGGTCAGCCCCAGCATTTT. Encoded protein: CATSRDRVLGQPQHF.

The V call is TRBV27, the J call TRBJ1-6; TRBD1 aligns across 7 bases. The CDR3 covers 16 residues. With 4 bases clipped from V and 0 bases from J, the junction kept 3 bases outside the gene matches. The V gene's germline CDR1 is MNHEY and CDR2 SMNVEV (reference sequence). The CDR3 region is CASSWGQSSYNSPLHF. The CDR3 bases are TGTGCCAGCAGTTGGGGACAGAGCTCCTATAATTCACCCCTCCACTTT.

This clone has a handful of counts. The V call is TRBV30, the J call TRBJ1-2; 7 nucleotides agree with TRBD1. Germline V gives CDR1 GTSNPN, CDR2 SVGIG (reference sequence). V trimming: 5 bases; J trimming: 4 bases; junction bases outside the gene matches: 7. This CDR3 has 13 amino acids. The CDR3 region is CAWRDSDSYGYTF. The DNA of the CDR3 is TGTGCCTGGCGGGACAGCGATTCCTATGGCTACACCTTC.

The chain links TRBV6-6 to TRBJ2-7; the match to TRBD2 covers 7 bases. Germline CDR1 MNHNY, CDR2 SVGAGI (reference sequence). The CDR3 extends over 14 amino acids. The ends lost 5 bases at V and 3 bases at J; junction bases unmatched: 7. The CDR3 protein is CASSGGGPGYEQYF. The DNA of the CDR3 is TGTGCCAGCAGTGGGGGGGGTCCAGGCTACGAGCAGTACTTC.

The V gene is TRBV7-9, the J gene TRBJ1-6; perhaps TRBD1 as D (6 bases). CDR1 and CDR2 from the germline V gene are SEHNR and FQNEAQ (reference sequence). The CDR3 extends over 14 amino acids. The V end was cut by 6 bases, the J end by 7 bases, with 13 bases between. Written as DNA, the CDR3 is TGTGCCAGCAGGCCCGGAACAGGGAATTCACCCCTCCACTTT. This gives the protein CASRPGTGNSPLHF.

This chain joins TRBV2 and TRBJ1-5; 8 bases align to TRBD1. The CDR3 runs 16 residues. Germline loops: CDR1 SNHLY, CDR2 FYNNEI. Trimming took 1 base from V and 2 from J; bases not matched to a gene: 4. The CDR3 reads CASSEGTGRGNQPQHF. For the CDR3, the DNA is TGTGCCAGCAGTGAAGGGACAGGGAGGGGCAATCAGCCCCAGCATTTT.

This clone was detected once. CDR3 sequence reads: CASSLAGTGSADTQYF. The CDR3, as DNA: TGCGCCAGCAGCTTGGCCGGGACAGGGAGCGCAGATACGCAGTATTTT. The chain couples TRBV5-1 to TRBJ2-3; TRBD1 aligns across 9 bases. In germline, CDR1 is SGHRS, CDR2 YFSETQ. The V gene end was trimmed by 0 bases and the J gene end by 4 bases; junction bases not matched to a gene: 6. This CDR3 region has 16 residues.

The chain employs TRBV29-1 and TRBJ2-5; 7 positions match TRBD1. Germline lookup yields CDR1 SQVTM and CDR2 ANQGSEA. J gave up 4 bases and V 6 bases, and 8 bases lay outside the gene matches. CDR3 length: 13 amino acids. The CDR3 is CSVAGTAGETQYF. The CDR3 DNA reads TGCAGCGTGGCCGGGACAGCTGGAGAGACCCAGTACTTC.

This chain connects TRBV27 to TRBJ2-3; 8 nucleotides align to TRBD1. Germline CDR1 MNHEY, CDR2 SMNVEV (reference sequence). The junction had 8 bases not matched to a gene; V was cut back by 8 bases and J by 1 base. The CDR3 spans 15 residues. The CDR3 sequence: CASATRGLGTDTQYF. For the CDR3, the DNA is TGTGCCAGCGCGACCAGGGGGCTTGGCACAGATACGCAGTATTTT.

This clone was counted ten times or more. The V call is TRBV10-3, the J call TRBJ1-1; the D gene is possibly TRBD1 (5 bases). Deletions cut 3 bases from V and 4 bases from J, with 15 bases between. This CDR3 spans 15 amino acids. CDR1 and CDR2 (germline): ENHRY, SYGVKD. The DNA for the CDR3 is TGTGCCATCAGTGAAGGTGGCTTGGGGGGCACTGAAGCTTTCTTT. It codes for CAISEGGLGGTEAFF.

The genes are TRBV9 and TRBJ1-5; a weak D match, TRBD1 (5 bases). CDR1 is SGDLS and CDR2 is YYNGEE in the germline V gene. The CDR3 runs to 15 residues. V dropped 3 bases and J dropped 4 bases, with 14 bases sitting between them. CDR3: CASSAGVARNQPQHF. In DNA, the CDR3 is TGTGCCAGCAGCGCGGGGGTTGCTAGGAATCAGCCCCAGCATTTT. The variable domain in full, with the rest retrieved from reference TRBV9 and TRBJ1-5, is DSGVTQTPKHLITATGQRVTLRCSPRSGDLSVYWYQQSLDQGLQFLIQYYNGEERAKGNILERFSAQQFPDLHSELNLSSLELGDSALYFCASSAGVARNQPQHFGDGTRLSIL.

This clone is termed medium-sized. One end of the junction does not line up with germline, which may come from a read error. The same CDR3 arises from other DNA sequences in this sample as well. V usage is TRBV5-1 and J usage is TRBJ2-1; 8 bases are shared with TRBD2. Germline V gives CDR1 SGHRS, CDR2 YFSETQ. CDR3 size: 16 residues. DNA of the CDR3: TGTGCCAGCAGCCCAATAGGCGGGGGGATTGACAATGAGCAGTTCTTC. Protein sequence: CASSPIGGGIDNEQFF.